This TCR beta chain came from a study of T cells expressing NK-cell markers. Looked up from germline, CDR1 is MDHEN and CDR2 is SYDVKM. The CDR3 loop spans 14 amino acids. TCRdb reprocessed the 5' RACE reads; each CDR3 protein has one entry and no DNA is given. Its listing shows about 460,000 distinct CDR3 sequences. The source of this sequence is a woman in her fifties or sixties in good health. The specimen was blood T cells: a sorted CD56 or NKG2C T cell subset, CD4+ or CD8+ T cells, or bulk PBMC T cells (not recorded which). The rearrangement uses TRBV28 and TRBJ2-3; TCRdb picks TRBD2, but there is no DNA to check that call. The CDR3 loop reads CASRSGLYTDTQYF.